This TCR beta chain was sequenced during a study of blood T cell repertoires in COVID-19. The overall study: Both acute and convalescent COVID-19 samples were obtained from the United States, Italy and Spain. PBMCs, B-cell-depleted T cells, or T cells were the source of the cDNA or gDNA that made up the material.

The CDR3 is 16 residues long. Germline V lookup: CDR1 LGHDT, CDR2 YNNKEL (reference sequence). The ends were cut back, 2 bases at V and 5 bases at J, with 18 bases in the middle. TCRdb's table, derived via immunoSEQ multiplex PCR, lists solely in-frame clones and lacks some. The sample consists of some 150,000 clones, about 82% of them appearing once. The chain is built from TRBV3-1 (or the pseudogene TRBV3-2) and TRBJ1-1, with D perhaps TRBD1 (6 bases). The sequenced sample was peripheral blood. This receptor was taken from a woman aged 40 to 50 with active or convalescent COVID-19. The CDR3 spells CASSQRGGGSRTEAFF. CDR3 bases: TGTGCCAGCAGCCAAAGGGGGGGAGGGAGTAGGACTGAAGCTTTCTTT.